These 9 T cell receptor beta chains originate from one sample sequenced in a study of T cell responses to AZD1222 COVID-19 vaccine. Sequencing used immunoSEQ multiplex PCR; TCRdb keeps in-frame clones, though not all of them. The repertoire holds 140,000 to 150,000 clones, with about 90% as singletons. The specimen comprised peripheral blood, sampled 28 days after the second AZD1222 dose. These receptors originate from an adult who received the AZD1222 COVID-19 vaccine.

This clone was recorded once. This chain uses TRBV19 with TRBJ1-1; D remains unclear. CDR1 and CDR2 from the germline V gene are LNHDA and SQIVND (reference sequence). CDR3 size: 13 residues. The ends were cut back, 0 bases at V and 0 bases at J, with 2 bases in the middle. In DNA form, the CDR3 reads TGTGCCAGTAGTATAGAGGTGAACACTGAAGCTTTCTTT. Its translation is CASSIEVNTEAFF.

The rearrangement joins TRBV29-1 to TRBJ2-2; D remains unclear. The germline V and J ends were trimmed by 6 bases and 0 bases, with 2 bases remaining between them. The CDR3 is 11 amino acids. Germline values: CDR1 SQVTM, CDR2 ANQGSEA. In DNA, the CDR3 is TGCAGCGTATCGAACACCGGGGAGCTGTTTTTT. It codes for CSVSNTGELFF.

The chain is built from TRBV14 and TRBJ2-3; D is unclear. The CDR3 runs to 16 residues. Germline V gene lookup returns CDR1 SGHDN and CDR2 FVKESK. V was clipped by 1 base and J by 6 bases, with 17 bases between them. CDR3 nucleotides: TGTGCCAGCAGCCAAGGAACAAGCGTGGTTACTGATACGCAGTATTTT. Translation gives CASSQGTSVVTDTQYF.

This chain uses TRBV5-5 with TRBJ1-1; no reliable D call. V lost 4 bases and J lost 6, with 13 bases in between. The germline gives CDR1 SGHKS, CDR2 YYEKEE (reference sequence). The CDR3 is 13 amino acids. The CDR3 sequence is CASSRTQGAEAFF. The DNA for the CDR3 is TGTGCCAGCAGCAGGACCCAAGGCGCTGAAGCTTTCTTT.

The chain combines TRBV18 with TRBJ2-3; D unclear. Between the trimmed V and J ends, which lost 6 bases and 0 bases, there was a span of 7 bases. The V gene's germline CDR1 is KGHSH and CDR2 LQKENI. This CDR3 is built from 13 residues. The CDR3 protein is CASSQTSTDTQYF. As DNA, the CDR3 is TGTGCCAGCTCCCAGACTAGCACAGATACGCAGTATTTT.

This clone has only one observation. The V call is TRBV30, the J call TRBJ2-4; the D is unclear. The germline V and J ends were trimmed by 7 bases and 0 bases, with 7 bases remaining between them. Germline CDR1 is GTSNPN and CDR2 is SVGIG (reference sequence). The CDR3 spans 12 residues. The CDR3 region is CAYGLAKNIQYF. The CDR3 DNA reads TGTGCCTATGGCCTAGCCAAAAACATTCAGTACTTC.

The rearrangement joins TRBV30 to TRBJ2-1; 7 nucleotides align to TRBD2. Germline V lookup: CDR1 GTSNPN, CDR2 SVGIG (reference sequence). The ends lost 4 bases at V and 3 bases at J; junction bases unmatched: 6. This CDR3 has 14 amino acids. CDR3 residues: CAWNGGSGYNEQFF. As DNA, the CDR3 is TGTGCCTGGAATGGCGGGAGTGGCTACAATGAGCAGTTCTTC.

V and J are TRBV27 and TRBJ2-7, with D unresolved. The CDR3 spans 11 residues. In germline, CDR1 is MNHEY, CDR2 SMNVEV (reference sequence). V gave up 6 bases and J gave up 0 bases, with 3 bases separating them. The CDR3 is CASSTSYEQYF. CDR3 DNA sequence: TGTGCCAGCAGCACCTCCTACGAGCAGTACTTC.

CDR3 loop: CAISRTGEGNTIYF. DNA for the CDR3: TGTGCCATCAGCCGGACAGGGGAAGGAAACACCATATATTTT. The rearrangement joins TRBV10-3 to TRBJ1-3, with 9 bases matching TRBD1. Losses at the gene ends were 6 bases for V and 4 bases for J; bases not matched to a gene: 4. This CDR3 is 14 amino acids long. Germline V gives CDR1 ENHRY, CDR2 SYGVKD.